The 13 T cell receptor beta chains below were found in one sample sequenced in a study of immune evolution from preneoplasia to lung adenocarcinoma. Generated by immunoSEQ multiplex PCR, the TCRdb table keeps only in-frame clones and is missing some. The sample has about 11,000 clones, around 78% seen once. What was sequenced was FFPE minimally invasive lung adenocarcinoma tissue. The receptors come from a person aged 55-79 years with lung adenocarcinoma.

This rearrangement joins TRBV6-1 to TRBJ2-6, with 7 positions matching TRBD2. The CDR3 totals 14 residues. V lost 6 bases and J lost 12; bases outside the gene matches: 11. Germline CDR1 is MNHNS and CDR2 is SASEGT. The CDR3 is CASRHGRDYAVLTF. The CDR3 nucleotides read TGTGCCAGCAGACACGGCAGGGACTATGCCGTCCTGACTTTC.

The chain combines TRBV5-4 with TRBJ2-1, with D maybe TRBD1 (6 bases). Germline V lookup: CDR1 SGHNT, CDR2 YYREEE (reference sequence). This CDR3 contains 15 residues. V was clipped by 4 bases and J by 5 bases, with 16 bases between them. The CDR3 sequence: CASSLTNQGHNEQFF. In nucleotides, the CDR3 is TGTGCCAGCAGCCTGACCAACCAGGGGCACAATGAGCAGTTCTTC. The full variable domain, in which reference TRBV5-4 and TRBJ2-1 provide the parts outside the CDR3, is ETGVTQSPTHLIKTRGQQVTLRCSSQSGHNTVSWYQQALGQGPQFIFQYYREEENGRGNFPPRFSGLQFPNYSSELNVNALELDDSALYLCASSLTNQGHNEQFFGPGTRLTVL.

J is TRBJ2-1 and V is TRBV19; maybe TRBD1 (6 bases). The CDR3 extends over 15 amino acids. Germline assignment: CDR1 LNHDA and CDR2 SQIVND (reference sequence). V was pared by 6 bases and J by 1 base, with 13 bases between. DNA for the CDR3: TGTGCCAGTAGAGCCGACAGGAGTTCCTACAATGAGCAGTTCTTC. As protein: CASRADRSSYNEQFF.

In its sample, this clone was seen a few times. The J gene is TRBJ2-1, the V gene TRBV28; perhaps TRBD2 as D (6 bases). Germline-derived CDR1 and CDR2 are MDHEN and SYDVKM. The CDR3 is 15 residues long. V was shortened by 3 bases and J by 5 bases, with 14 bases between the two germline ends. The CDR3 loop is CASSFPRRGNNEQFF. CDR3 bases: TGTGCCAGCAGTTTCCCTCGGCGGGGAAACAATGAGCAGTTCTTC.

The chain employs TRBV4-1 and TRBJ2-4, with D uncertain. The V gene's germline CDR1 is MGHRA and CDR2 YSYEKL. The CDR3 loop spans 11 amino acids. V lost 0 bases and J lost 9, with 3 bases in between. The CDR3 protein is CASSQEAIQYF. CDR3 nucleotides: TGCGCCAGCAGCCAAGAAGCCATTCAGTACTTC.

This chain links TRBV29-1 with TRBJ1-1; 7 bases map to TRBD1. There are 14 residues in the CDR3. V was clipped by 5 bases and J by 0 bases; unmatched bases: 6. From germline, CDR1 is SQVTM and CDR2 ANQGSEA. The DNA for the CDR3 is TGCAGCGTTCAACGAGGGACAGTGAACACTGAAGCTTTCTTT. Its protein product is CSVQRGTVNTEAFF.

V is TRBV5-4 and J is TRBJ1-4; D might be TRBD1 (6 bases). Germline CDR1 is SGHNT and CDR2 is YYREEE (reference sequence). This CDR3 spans 14 amino acids. Trimming took 4 bases from V and 4 from J, leaving 11 bases between them. CDR3 sequence: CASSAGQDNEKLFF. CDR3 nucleotides: TGTGCCAGCAGCGCGGGACAAGATAATGAAAAACTGTTTTTT.

This clone turned up a few times. The CDR3 nucleotides read TGTGCCAGCAGTTCGATTACTGAATACTCTGGAAACACCATATATTTT. Its protein is CASSSITEYSGNTIYF. The chain joins TRBV28 to TRBJ1-3; D gene unclear. This CDR3 is 16 amino acids long. V was trimmed by 4 bases and J by 0 bases, leaving 13 bases between them. CDR1 is MDHEN, CDR2 SYDVKM, per germline.

V usage is TRBV11-2 and J usage is TRBJ1-5; D gene unclear. Germline-derived CDR1 and CDR2 are SGHAT and FQNNGV. V was shortened by 1 base and J by 5 bases, with 6 bases between the two germline ends. The CDR3 loop spans 13 amino acids. CDR3 sequence (DNA): TGTGCCAGCAGCTTAGTGGAGGATCAGCCCCAGCATTTT. This gives the protein CASSLVEDQPQHF.

The chain combines TRBV9 with TRBJ2-2, with D possibly matching TRBD2 (6 bases). Per the germline V gene, CDR1 is SGDLS and CDR2 is YYNGEE. The V end lost 1 base, the J end lost 3 bases, and 13 bases lay between the germline ends. The CDR3 has 16 residues. Here the CDR3 DNA reads TGTGCCAGCAGCGTATTCGACGGAGGGTACACCGGGGAGCTGTTTTTT. It yields the protein CASSVFDGGYTGELFF.

The chain recombines TRBV27 with TRBJ2-7; TRBD2 matches at 8 bases. The CDR3 runs to 14 residues. The germline V gene has CDR1 MNHEY and CDR2 SMNVEV (reference sequence). Trimming at V came to 3 bases and at J to 2 bases, leaving 3 bases not matched to a gene. Here the CDR3 DNA reads TGTGCCAGCAGTTTTCGGGAGGGCCCCTACGAGCAGTACTTC. Its translation: CASSFREGPYEQYF.

This chain links TRBV7-6 with TRBJ1-1; D not certain. The ends were cut back, 2 bases at V and 1 base at J, with 8 bases in the middle. This CDR3 has 14 amino acids. In germline, CDR1 is SGHVS, CDR2 FNYEAQ. The CDR3 sequence is CASSLMGGNTEAFF. The DNA of the CDR3 is TGTGCCAGCAGCTTAATGGGAGGGAACACTGAAGCTTTCTTT.

This chain joins TRBV4-1 and TRBJ1-5, with TRBD1 matching over 8 bases. Germline values: CDR1 MGHRA, CDR2 YSYEKL. With V trimmed by 4 bases and J by 5 bases, 4 bases remained unmatched. The CDR3 has 14 amino acids. DNA for the CDR3: TGCGCCAGCAGCCTGACAGGGGTGGATCAGCCCCAGCATTTT. This codes for CASSLTGVDQPQHF.